These T cell receptor beta chains were read from a single sample in a study of T cells in tuberculosis. Method: immunoSEQ multiplex PCR; TCRdb's copy keeps in-frame clones and lacks some. The sample yields tens of thousands of clones, around 96% seen once. This specimen consisted of PBMCs, obtained at tuberculosis diagnosis. These receptors were obtained from an adult with tuberculosis. The CDR3 runs from the conserved cysteine through the conserved F or W. The order of the fields is clone size, D gene, CDR3 length, V gene, J gene, CDR3 DNA, CDR3 protein. D genes are given only for firm matches. Clone size is not always given. Where it is, it says once, few, many or a class for expanded clones.

-	-	14	TRBV28	TRBJ2-5	TGTGCCAGCAGTTTATGGAGCGGCCAAGAGACCCAGTACTTC	CASSLWSGQETQYF
once	TRBD1	15	TRBV30	TRBJ2-7	TGTGCCTGGAGTGTGTGGACAGGGGGCTCCCACGAGCAGTACTTC	CAWSVWTGGSHEQYF
-	-	14	TRBV7-8	TRBJ1-1	TGTGCCAGCAGTGTACAGGGCCAGAACACTGAAGCTTTCTTT	CASSVQGQNTEAFF
-	TRBD2	15	TRBV30	TRBJ2-7	TGTGCCTGGAGCCGAAAAGGCAGCGGGAGGGACGAGCAGTACTTC	CAWSRKGSGRDEQYF
-	TRBD1	16	TRBV7-2	TRBJ1-3	TGTGCCAGCAGCCTCCTGGACAGGCCCCCTGGAAACACCATATATTTT	CASSLLDRPPGNTIYF
-	-	14	TRBV6-5	TRBJ1-3	TGTGCCAGCGGTCAAGGGGCCCCCGGAAACACCATATATTTT	CASGQGAPGNTIYF
-	-	11	TRBV20-1	TRBJ2-7	TGCAGTGCCCGGGTAATAGACGAGCAGTACTTC	CSARVIDEQYF
-	-	16	TRBV6-5	TRBJ2-1	TGTGCCAGCAGTTACTCTCCAGCGAGCTCCTACAATGAGCAGTTCTTC	CASSYSPASSYNEQFF
-	-	12	TRBV28	TRBJ1-2	TGTGCCAGCAGTTCACAGGGAGTTGGCTACACCTTC	CASSSQGVGYTF
-	TRBD1	17	TRBV4-2	TRBJ1-3	TGTGCCAGCAGCCAAGACAGGGGGTCCTCCTCTGGAAACACCATATATTTT	CASSQDRGSSSGNTIYF
-	TRBD1	12	TRBV29-1	TRBJ1-1	TGCAGCGTGCATCAGGGGGGCACTGAAGCTTTCTTT	CSVHQGGTEAFF
-	-	11	TRBV29-1	TRBJ1-2	TGCAGCGTTGCCAGATTCGATGGCTACACCTTC	CSVARFDGYTF
-	-	13	TRBV9	TRBJ1-3	TGTGCCAGCAGCGTAGTTCCGGGGAACACCATATATTTT	CASSVVPGNTIYF
-	-	13	TRBV19	TRBJ1-2	TGTGCCAGTCGCAGTGACACTTTCTATGGCTACACCTTC	CASRSDTFYGYTF
-	-	16	TRBV11-1	TRBJ2-1	TGTGCCAGCAGCTTAGAAGGCGGAGCCGCGGGACCTGAGCAGTTCTTC	CASSLEGGAAGPEQFF
-	-	14	TRBV30	TRBJ2-2	TGTGCCTGGACCCTAGGGGTGAACACCGGGGAGCTGTTTTTT	CAWTLGVNTGELFF
-	TRBD2	14	TRBV6-5	TRBJ2-2	TGTGCCAGCAGGATAGCGGGGTTAACCGGGGAGCTGTTTTTT	CASRIAGLTGELFF
once	TRBD2	17	TRBV28	TRBJ2-3	TGTGCCAGCAGATTGGGACTAGCGGGAGGGCCCCCAGATACGCAGTATTTT	CASRLGLAGGPPDTQYF
-	TRBD1	13	TRBV19	TRBJ2-1	TGTGCCAGTACAGGGGGTTCCTACAATGAGCAGTTCTTC	CASTGGSYNEQFF
-	TRBD2	17	TRBV5-1	TRBJ2-7	TGCGCCAGCACTCGTGGGGTAGCGGGAGTCGAAAGCTACGAGCAGTACTTC	CASTRGVAGVESYEQYF
-	TRBD1	16	TRBV28	TRBJ1-1	TGTGCCAGCAGCGAGACAGGGAGATGGGTGAACACTGAAGCTTTCTTT	CASSETGRWVNTEAFF
-	TRBD1	15	TRBV7-2	TRBJ2-3	TGTGCCAGCAGCCCCGGGACAGGGTTATTTGATACGCAGTATTTT	CASSPGTGLFDTQYF
-	-	14	TRBV30	TRBJ2-3	TGTGCCTGGAGTGAGGCGGGGATCACAGATACGCAGTATTTT	CAWSEAGITDTQYF
-	TRBD2	20	TRBV12-5	TRBJ2-1	TGTGCTAGTGGTTTGGTACGAGGGATAGCGGGAGGGCCGGGGGGCAATGAGCAGTTCTTC	CASGLVRGIAGGPGGNEQFF
-	-	18	TRBV21-1	TRBJ2-7	TGTGCCAGCAGCAAACCCGGAAAAAAGCGTCCACTCTCCTACGAGCAGTACTTC	CASSKPGKKRPLSYEQYF
-	-	13	TRBV6-5	TRBJ1-1	TGTGCCACGGGTCACAAGGTTGGCACTGAAGCTTTCTTT	CATGHKVGTEAFF
-	TRBD2	14	TRBV27	TRBJ2-7	TGTGCCAGCAGGCATTCCGGGACTAACTACGAGCAGTACTTC	CASRHSGTNYEQYF
-	-	12	TRBV11-2	TRBJ2-1	TGTGCCAGCAGCCGCGTGTTCCCTGAGCAGTTCTTC	CASSRVFPEQFF
-	-	13	TRBV13	TRBJ2-1	TGTGCCAGCAGCCGCGACACCGACAATGAGCAGTTCTTC	CASSRDTDNEQFF
-	TRBD1	16	TRBV5-5	TRBJ1-2	TGTGCCAGCAGCCCATTCCGGGACAGGGGGATTTATGGCTACACCTTC	CASSPFRDRGIYGYTF
-	TRBD1	14	TRBV7-6	TRBJ1-1	TGTGCCAGCAGCTTGACAGGGGGGAAGACTGAAGCTTTCTTT	CASSLTGGKTEAFF
-	-	16	TRBV6-5	TRBJ1-2	TGTGCCAGCAGTTACTCCGGGACGGGAGCTAACTATGGCTACACCTTC	CASSYSGTGANYGYTF
-	TRBD1	16	TRBV6-6	TRBJ1-5	TGTGCCAGCAGAGGGACAGGGGGCGATAGCAATCAGCCCCAGCATTTT	CASRGTGGDSNQPQHF
-	-	16	TRBV7-2	TRBJ1-6	TGTGCCAGCAGCTTACCGCAACAGGGTCATAATTCACCCCTCCACTTT	CASSLPQQGHNSPLHF
-	TRBD2	13	TRBV27	TRBJ2-7	TGTGCCAGCAGTTGGGGGACTAGCGCCGAGCAGTACTTC	CASSWGTSAEQYF